Each of the 31 T cell receptor beta chains below was sequenced from the same sample in a study of blood T cell repertoires in COVID-19. Only in-frame clones appear in the TCRdb table, and some are missing; sequencing was by immunoSEQ multiplex PCR. The sample has about 170,000 clones, 79% seen once; the top ten hold roughly 19%. Material for sequencing was PBMCs or T cells enriched from blood (not recorded which). The receptor set was obtained from a woman in her 70s in a cohort exposed to, infected with or recovered from COVID-19 (not recorded which).

The CDR3 nucleotides are TGTGCCTGGAGTCCAGAGGACAGGTTCAATCAGCCCCAGCATTTT. Its translation is CAWSPEDRFNQPQHF. This chain connects TRBV30 to TRBJ1-5; 7 bases are shared with TRBD1. The CDR3 is made up of 15 amino acids. The V segment lost 2 bases and the J segment 3 bases; nucleotides outside the gene matches: 7. Per the germline V gene, CDR1 is GTSNPN and CDR2 is SVGIG (reference sequence).

The chain links TRBV7-2 to TRBJ2-5; TRBD2 matches 12 bases. The V segment lost 8 bases and the J segment 4 bases; nucleotides outside the gene matches: 2. The length of the CDR3 is 13 residues. The germline V gene encodes CDR1 SGHTA and CDR2 FQGNSA. The CDR3, as DNA: TGTGCCAGCGCGGGACTAGCGGGAGAGACCCAGTACTTC. The encoded protein is CASAGLAGETQYF.

V is TRBV6-6 and J is TRBJ1-5, with 7 bases aligning to TRBD1. The V segment lost 5 bases and the J segment 3 bases; nucleotides outside the gene matches: 4. Germline CDR1 and CDR2: MNHNY and SVGAGI (reference sequence). The CDR3 loop spans 14 amino acids. CDR3 sequence (DNA): TGTGCCAGCAGTCAGGGACAGCTCAATCAGCCCCAGCATTTT. The encoded protein is CASSQGQLNQPQHF.

This chain uses TRBV28 with TRBJ1-2; D gene unclear. With 1 base removed from V and 13 bases from J, the gap between germline ends came to 19 bases. Germline V gene sequence: CDR1 MDHEN, CDR2 SYDVKM. The CDR3 runs to 14 residues. The CDR3, as DNA: TGTGCCAGCAGTTTATCGCGCTACACGGCCCGGGGCACCTTC. This sequence encodes CASSLSRYTARGTF.

This clone occurred once. This chain joins TRBV18 and TRBJ1-4; D might be TRBD1 (6 bases). Germline CDR1 and CDR2: KGHSH and LQKENI. Trimming cost V 3 bases and J 5 bases, with 13 bases left between them. The length of the CDR3 is 15 residues. CDR3 region: CASSPFKQGNEKLFF. The DNA for the CDR3 is TGTGCCAGCTCACCCTTCAAGCAGGGGAATGAAAAACTGTTTTTT.

The chain couples TRBV7-2 to TRBJ1-6; unclear D gene. The V gene lost 8 bases and the J gene lost 0 bases, with 8 bases spanning the gap. Germline loops: CDR1 SGHTA, CDR2 FQGNSA. This CDR3 region has 14 residues. The CDR3 protein is CASLRSSYNSPLHF. Here the CDR3 DNA reads TGTGCCAGCCTAAGAAGCTCCTATAATTCACCCCTCCACTTT.

The gene calls are TRBV2 and TRBJ1-3; D unclear. The CDR3 length is 13 residues. V lost 8 bases to trimming and J lost 0 bases, with 8 bases between them. Germline V CDR1 and CDR2: SNHLY, FYNNEI. As DNA, the CDR3 is TGTGCCAGCCACACGGGCTCTGGAAACACCATATATTTT. Encoded protein: CASHTGSGNTIYF.

This chain links TRBV19 with TRBJ1-2, with 7 bases identical to TRBD1. Germline V CDR1 and CDR2: LNHDA, SQIVND (reference sequence). CDR3 length equals 15 residues. V dropped 5 bases and J dropped 4; count of bases not matched to a gene: 10. The DNA for the CDR3 is TGTGCCAGTAGTGGGACAGACAGAAAGCTCTATGGCTACACCTTC. It yields the protein CASSGTDRKLYGYTF.

This chain uses TRBV28 with TRBJ2-5, with D possibly matching TRBD2 (6 bases). CDR1 and CDR2 (germline): MDHEN, SYDVKM. The V gene lost 3 bases and the J gene lost 4 bases, with 9 bases spanning the gap. The CDR3 spans 13 residues. The CDR3 bases are TGTGCCAGCAGTTTCGGGGGTCGAGAGACCCAGTACTTC. Residues: CASSFGGRETQYF.

This clone was observed a few times. The rearrangement links TRBV5-1 to TRBJ1-1; 8 nucleotides agree with TRBD1. J lost 2 bases, V lost 0 bases, and 3 bases had no gene match. This CDR3 is 15 amino acids long. CDR1 is SGHRS and CDR2 is YFSETQ in the germline V gene. CDR3 in amino acids: CASSLVGQGNTEAFF. As DNA, the CDR3 is TGCGCCAGCAGCTTGGTAGGACAGGGTAACACTGAAGCTTTCTTT.

The chain employs TRBV28 and TRBJ1-4; D not certain. CDR3 size: 16 residues. Germline CDR1 reads MDHEN; CDR2 reads SYDVKM. V lost 8 bases, J lost 5 bases, and 21 bases lay in between. Written as DNA, the CDR3 is TGTGCCAGCTCTCCCCTAGCGTTCGGGCACAATGAAAAACTGTTTTTT. Residues: CASSPLAFGHNEKLFF.

The CDR3 sequence is CASSRKSSGNTIYF. The CDR3 DNA reads as TGTGCCAGCAGCCGAAAGAGCTCTGGAAACACCATATATTTT. The chain recombines TRBV5-6 with TRBJ1-3, with unresolved D. The CDR3 spans 14 residues. Germline V gives CDR1 SGHDT, CDR2 YYEEEE. The germline V and J ends were trimmed by 4 bases and 0 bases, with 8 bases remaining between them.

The chain recombines TRBV12-3 or TRBV12-4 with TRBJ1-1, with D uncertain. The CDR3 runs 13 residues. Between the trimmed V and J ends, which lost 5 bases and 0 bases, there was a span of 7 bases. CDR3 residues: CASSTNMNTEAFF. The CDR3 nucleotides read TGTGCCAGCAGTACAAATATGAACACTGAAGCTTTCTTT.

CDR3 protein: CASSLWSRGISYEQYF. CDR3 bases: TGTGCCAGCAGTTTATGGAGCAGGGGAATATCCTACGAGCAGTACTTC. The chain uses TRBV28 and TRBJ2-7; possibly TRBD1 for D (6 bases). Germline V CDR1 and CDR2: MDHEN, SYDVKM. V gave up 0 bases and J gave up 1 base, with 13 bases separating them. The CDR3 covers 16 residues.

The chain uses TRBV19 and TRBJ1-5; 7 bases are shared with TRBD1. V trimming: 5 bases; J trimming: 2 bases; junction bases outside the gene matches: 3. CDR3 size: 14 residues. Germline CDR1 and CDR2: LNHDA and SQIVND (reference sequence). CDR3 in amino acids: CASSATGGNQPQHF. DNA of the CDR3: TGTGCCAGTAGTGCTACAGGGGGCAATCAGCCCCAGCATTTT.

The chain recombines TRBV18 with TRBJ2-1; the D gene is possibly TRBD2 (5 bases). The length of the CDR3 is 15 residues. In germline, CDR1 is KGHSH, CDR2 LQKENI. V dropped 3 bases and J dropped 9 bases, with 18 bases sitting between them. This chain's CDR3 is CASSPFTATSGEQFF. Written as DNA, the CDR3 is TGTGCCAGCTCACCTTTCACCGCTACCAGCGGTGAGCAGTTCTTC. Supplemented by reference TRBV18 and TRBJ2-1, the full variable domain reads NAGVMQNPRHLVRRRGQEARLRCSPMKGHSHVYWYRQLPEEGLKFMVYLQKENIIDESGMPKERFSAEFPKEGPSILRIQQVVRGDSAAYFCASSPFTATSGEQFFGPGTRLTVL.

The DNA for the CDR3 is TGTGCCAGCGCTTCAGGGCCCCGAACTGAAGCTTTCTTT. It translates to CASASGPRTEAFF. The chain is built from TRBV2 and TRBJ1-1; tentatively, D is TRBD1 (5 bases). Germline CDR1 SNHLY, CDR2 FYNNEI. The CDR3 has 13 amino acids. V was trimmed by 8 bases and J by 5 bases, leaving 15 bases between them.

This sequence joins TRBV28 and TRBJ1-6, with TRBD1 matching 8 bases. The germline V gene has CDR1 MDHEN and CDR2 SYDVKM. The V segment lost 6 bases and the J segment 8 bases; nucleotides outside the gene matches: 12. The CDR3 is 16 amino acids. The CDR3: CASRPHAGGSDSPLHF. CDR3 DNA: TGTGCCAGCAGACCACATGCAGGGGGCTCCGATTCACCCCTCCACTTT.

The chain links TRBV14 to TRBJ1-5; D gene unclear. V was shortened by 4 bases and J by 3 bases, with 10 bases between the two germline ends. CDR1 and CDR2 (germline): SGHDN, FVKESK. The CDR3 loop spans 14 amino acids. The CDR3 loop is CASSPEGNNQPQHF. CDR3 sequence (DNA): TGTGCCAGCAGCCCCGAGGGTAACAATCAGCCCCAGCATTTT.

The chain joins TRBV7-9 to TRBJ2-1; D might be TRBD1 (6 bases). Germline values: CDR1 SEHNR, CDR2 FQNEAQ (reference sequence). Trimming shortened V by 2 bases and J by 12 bases, and 20 bases separated the two germline ends. The CDR3 is 15 amino acids. The CDR3: CASSLSGADWGTQFF. In nucleotides, the CDR3 is TGTGCCAGCAGCTTATCAGGGGCTGATTGGGGGACGCAGTTCTTC.

The genes are TRBV5-1 and TRBJ2-1, with 7 bases identical to TRBD2. CDR3 length: 15 residues. Looked up from germline, CDR1 is SGHRS and CDR2 is YFSETQ. Germline trimming cut 1 base from V and 2 bases from J; bases unmatched to any gene: 3. The CDR3, as DNA: TGCGCCAGCAGCTTGTTCAGCGGGACCTACAATGAGCAGTTCTTC. Amino acids: CASSLFSGTYNEQFF. Using reference TRBV5-1 and TRBJ2-1 for the parts outside the CDR3, the full variable domain is KAGVTQTPRYLIKTRGQQVTLSCSPISGHRSVSWYQQTPGQGLQFLFEYFSETQRNKGNFPGRFSGRQFSNSRSEMNVSTLELGDSALYLCASSLFSGTYNEQFFGPGTRLTVL.

This chain joins TRBV19 and TRBJ2-7, with a tentative D call TRBD2 (6 bases). Trimming shortened V by 4 bases and J by 3 bases, and 13 bases separated the two germline ends. The CDR3 has 14 amino acids. In germline, CDR1 is LNHDA, CDR2 SQIVND (reference sequence). CDR3 residues: CASSRRLVNYEQYF. In nucleotides, the CDR3 is TGTGCCAGTAGTAGACGACTAGTGAACTACGAGCAGTACTTC.

V gene TRBV28 combines with J gene TRBJ2-3, with 16 bases fitting TRBD2. Per germline, CDR1 MDHEN and CDR2 SYDVKM. The V segment lost 6 bases and the J segment 3 bases; nucleotides outside the gene matches: 12. CDR3 length: 19 amino acids. CDR3 amino acids: CASSGLGTSGRAGTDTQYF. The CDR3 DNA reads TGTGCCAGCAGCGGCCTAGGGACTAGCGGGAGGGCCGGTACAGATACGCAGTATTTT.

The chain employs TRBV29-1 and TRBJ2-5; 7 nucleotides match TRBD2. The CDR3 has 14 amino acids. Germline trimming cut 5 bases from V and 5 bases from J; bases unmatched to any gene: 11. The germline gives CDR1 SQVTM, CDR2 ANQGSEA. As DNA, the CDR3 is TGCAGCGTTATGGGCCACAGCGGGGCGGAGACCCAGTACTTC. Amino acid sequence: CSVMGHSGAETQYF. Variable domain in full (rest from reference TRBV29-1 and TRBJ2-5): SAVISQKPSRDICQRGTSLTIQCQVDSQVTMMFWYRQQPGQSLTLIATANQGSEATYESGFVIDKFPISRPNLTFSTLTVSNMSPEDSSIYLCSVMGHSGAETQYFGPGTRLLVL.

The V and J genes are TRBV27 and TRBJ2-1, with D possibly being TRBD1 (7 bases). The CDR3 sequence is 19 residues long. V lost 2 bases, J lost 4 bases, and 24 bases lay in between. CDR1 and CDR2 (germline): MNHEY, SMNVEV (reference sequence). CDR3 sequence: CASSLIAPSRAGGYNEQFF. The CDR3 region has the DNA TGTGCCAGCAGTTTAATTGCCCCTTCGAGGGCAGGGGGGTACAATGAGCAGTTCTTC.

In DNA, the CDR3 is TGTGCCAGCAGCCAGTCGCGGTACCAAGAGACCCAGTACTTC. This gives the protein CASSQSRYQETQYF. The chain combines TRBV5-6 with TRBJ2-5; unclear D gene. The germline CDR1 and CDR2 sequences are SGHDT and YYEEEE. CDR3 length: 14 amino acids. Trimming took off 4 bases at V and 0 bases at J, with 10 bases between the two ends.

The J gene is TRBJ1-6, the V gene TRBV2, with D uncertain. The CDR3 sequence is 15 residues long. Germline CDR1 SNHLY, CDR2 FYNNEI. V lost 0 bases, J lost 7 bases, and 10 bases lay in between. The CDR3 is CASSEALAENSPLHF. CDR3 in DNA: TGTGCCAGCAGTGAAGCGCTTGCAGAAAATTCACCCCTCCACTTT.

The CDR3 spells CASQISSGANVLTF. CDR3 nucleotides: TGTGCCAGCCAGATAAGCTCTGGGGCCAACGTCCTGACTTTC. The rearrangement uses TRBV6-5 and TRBJ2-6; no clear D. Trimming removed 8 bases from V and 0 bases from J, with 8 bases in between. CDR3 length equals 14 residues. Germline CDR1 MNHEY, CDR2 SVGAGI.

This clone has a handful of counts. The chain links TRBV10-3 to TRBJ2-7, with D possibly matching TRBD1 (5 bases). V was pared by 4 bases and J by 2 bases, with 18 bases between. CDR3 size: 16 residues. Per germline, CDR1 ENHRY and CDR2 SYGVKD. In nucleotides, the CDR3 is TGTGCCATCAGTGTGGGGCGACAAACTGGGGCCTACGAGCAGTACTTC. Amino acids: CAISVGRQTGAYEQYF.

Points on this clone: A junction boundary mismatches the germline segment, possibly from a read error. The rearrangement links TRBV7-6 to TRBJ2-7, with D unresolved. This CDR3 has 11 amino acids. Looked up from germline, CDR1 is SGHVS and CDR2 is FNYEAQ. The CDR3: CASSLDSLLIF. CDR3 DNA sequence: TGTGCCAGCAGCTTAGATAGCCTGTTGATCTTC.

The chain employs TRBV7-3 and TRBJ2-1; 10 bases match TRBD2. The CDR3 runs to 15 residues. Trimming cost V 5 bases and J 8 bases; bases outside gene matches: 9. Germline V gene data show CDR1 as SGHTA and CDR2 as FQGTGA. The CDR3 DNA is TGTGCCAGCAGCGTGTCTAGCGGGAGAACCGATGAGCAGTTCTTC. This codes for CASSVSSGRTDEQFF. The whole variable domain, filled in from reference TRBV7-3 and TRBJ2-1, reads GAGVSQTPSNKVTEKGKYVELRCDPISGHTALYWYRQSLGQGPEFLIYFQGTGAADDSGLPNDRFFAVRPEGSVSTLKIQRTERGDSAVYLCASSVSSGRTDEQFFGPGTRLTVL.